This T cell receptor (beta chain) was obtained from a study of blood T cells in healthy people across ages. The overall study: Capturing about one barcoded beta molecule per two T cells was achieved by template switching.

The use of a sample-barcoded 5' primer and a J-beta primer mix characterized a second PCR of roughly 7 to 12 cycles. Samples each returned at least 3 million CDR3-containing paired-end reads. One entry per CDR3 protein, called by TCRdb with MiXCR from the 5' RACE reads. This table has under 1,100,000 distinct CDR3 sequences, about 23% appearing once. Looked up from germline, CDR1 is SGHAT and CDR2 is FQNNGV. After removal of 1 base from V and 2 bases from J, the junction contained 5 bases not matched to a gene. This CDR3 region has 17 residues. These data are also associated with another study on T cells of mothers and their children. This second report adds: Slightly higher but non-significant overlap marked related mother-child pairs versus unrelated pairs.

The origin of this receptor is a girl aged 2-10 years in good health. The rearrangement uses TRBV11-2 and TRBJ2-3, with TRBD2 matching 11 bases. Material for sequencing was blood. The CDR3 DNA follows: TGTGCCAGCAGCTTAGTGGCTAGCGGGGGGATCACAGATACGCAGTATTTT. Translation gives CASSLVASGGITDTQYF. Filled out from reference TRBV11-2 and TRBJ2-3, the complete variable domain reads EAGVAQSPRYKIIEKRQSVAFWCNPISGHATLYWYQQILGQGPKLLIQFQNNGVVDDSQLPKDRFSAERLKGVDSTLKIQPAKLEDSAVYLCASSLVASGGITDTQYFGPGTRLTVL.